This T cell receptor beta chain was identified in a study of blood T cell repertoires in COVID-19. On the study more broadly: COVID-19 samples from acute and convalescent phases originated in the United States, Italy and Spain.

Looked up from germline, CDR1 is SNHLY and CDR2 is FYNNEI. The CDR3 covers 18 residues. Germline trimming cut 2 bases from V and 7 bases from J; bases unmatched to any gene: 14. This table comes from immunoSEQ multiplex PCR, and its TCRdb copy is limited to in-frame clones, with some not included. The profile shows 250,000 to 300,000 clones, approximately 83% of them singletons. Across about two dozen US areas, participants ranged in age from about 18 to 90 years. Two negative PCRs, clearance, or symptom resolution had been documented for recovered Cohort 3 donors. This clonotype was obtained from a man over 45 who had recovered from COVID-19. Sequencing was carried out using PBMCs or T cells enriched from blood (not recorded which). The chain couples TRBV2 to TRBJ2-2, with 9 nucleotides matching TRBD1. The CDR3, as DNA: TGTGCCAGCAGTGAAAGAATCGTCGGGGACAGGGTTAACGGGGAGCTGTTTTTT. Its translation is CASSERIVGDRVNGELFF.